Presented here are 27 T cell receptor beta chains from one specimen sequenced in a study of T cell clonality in common variable immunodeficiency. The protocol was immunoSEQ multiplex PCR, while the TCRdb copy is restricted to in-frame clones and leaves out a portion. This sample carries tens of thousands of clones and no singletons, and approximately 13% goes to the top ten. Sequenced material: peripheral blood mononuclear cells. These receptors all stem from a person aged 18 to 75 in good health.

This clone has at least ten counts. The CDR3 end falls 3 residues outside the read, so it is completed with the germline J gene. The V gene is TRBV20-1, the J gene TRBJ1-2; D may be TRBD1 (5 bases). Germline V lookup: CDR1 DFQATT, CDR2 SNEGSKA (reference sequence). V was cut by 3 bases and J by 0 bases, with 8 bases left in between. This CDR3 region has 13 residues. CDR3 sequence reads: CSARGLTNYGYTF. The part of the CDR3 DNA that was read is TGCAGTGCTAGGGGGCTGACTAACTATGGC.

This clone was counted ten times or more. The CDR3 end is not reached by the read, which stops 3 residues before it; the germline J gene fills it in. The chain uses TRBV5-4 and TRBJ1-1; 10 bases map to TRBD1. The CDR3 is 14 amino acids. Trimming took 2 bases from V and 3 from J; bases not matched to a gene: 1. CDR1 and CDR2 from the germline V gene are SGHNT and YYREEE (reference sequence). CDR3 amino acids: CASSFGTGDTEAFF. CDR3 bases read: TGTGCCAGCAGCTTCGGGACAGGGGACACTGAA.

The sample holds many counts of this clone. The sequence runs out 3 residues before the end of the CDR3; the remainder is reconstructed from the germline J gene. V and J are TRBV5-1 and TRBJ1-1; no firm D call. V gave up 0 bases and J gave up 3 bases, with 6 bases separating them. CDR1 and CDR2 from the germline V gene are SGHRS and YFSETQ. The CDR3 extends over 13 amino acids. Partial CDR3 DNA: TGCGCCAGCAGCTTGGACAGACACACTGAA. Its translation is CASSLDRHTE. The CDR3 reads in full as CASSLDRHTEAFF.

This clone was seen many times. Read coverage stops 3 residues before the CDR3 terminus; the germline J gene supplies the remainder. The chain uses TRBV7-2 and TRBJ1-5; D remains unclear. V lost 2 bases and J 1 base, leaving 9 bases between the germline ends. Germline loops: CDR1 SGHTA, CDR2 FQGNSA. This CDR3 has 15 amino acids. The CDR3 protein is CASSLRGSSNQPQHF. The covered CDR3 bases are TGTGCCAGCAGCTTACGGGGATCGAGCAATCAGCCC.

The sample holds many counts of this clone. The read falls 3 residues short of the CDR3 end, and the missing part is taken from the germline J gene. This sequence joins TRBV5-1 and TRBJ2-5; 13 positions match TRBD2. The V segment lost 2 bases and the J segment 2 bases; nucleotides outside the gene matches: 6. The CDR3 length is 17 residues. Germline V gene data show CDR1 as SGHRS and CDR2 as YFSETQ. This CDR3 reads CASSLWTSGGFQETQYF. The sequenced part of the CDR3 DNA is TGCGCCAGCAGCTTATGGACTAGCGGGGGTTTTCAAGAGACC.

This clone showed up many times. The CDR3 extends 3 residues past the end of the read, so its final part is completed from the germline J gene. This sequence joins TRBV29-1 and TRBJ1-1, with D possibly matching TRBD1 (5 bases). CDR1 SQVTM and CDR2 ANQGSEA come from the germline V gene. V lost 3 bases and J 0 bases, leaving 11 bases between the germline ends. This CDR3 is built from 14 residues. CDR3 loop: CSVDTGLLNTEAFF. CDR3 DNA, as far as it was read: TGCAGCGTTGACACGGGACTCCTGAACACTGAA.

This clone was seen repeatedly, ten times or more. CDR3 DNA (partial): TGTGCCTGGGACGGGGGGGGTCACAATGAG. It encodes CAWDGGGHNE. The full CDR3 sequence reads CAWDGGGHNEQFF. The chain employs TRBV30 and TRBJ2-1; 8 bases match TRBD2. Sequencing ends 3 residues short of the CDR3 end; the germline J gene provides the rest. The CDR3 runs 13 residues. V trimming: 5 bases; J trimming: 5 bases; junction bases outside the gene matches: 5. Germline V gene data show CDR1 as GTSNPN and CDR2 as SVGIG (reference sequence).

This clone was detected many times. The sequenced fragment ends 3 residues before the CDR3 boundary, so the rest is inferred from the germline J gene. The chain employs TRBV29-1 and TRBJ2-7; 8 bases map to TRBD1. From germline, CDR1 is SQVTM and CDR2 ANQGSEA. CDR3 size: 13 residues. J lost 2 bases, V lost 7 bases, and 7 bases had no gene match. The CDR3 loop reads CSARGTGPYEQYF. The sequenced CDR3 bases are TGCAGCGCCCGAGGGACAGGACCCTACGAG.

There are a few counts of this clone. The observed sequence ends 3 residues before the CDR3 terminus, with the missing tail filled in from the germline J gene. This chain uses TRBV19 with TRBJ1-5, with D perhaps matching TRBD1 (6 bases). The V end was cut by 1 base, the J end by 7 bases, with 17 bases between. CDR1 is LNHDA and CDR2 is SQIVND in the germline V gene (reference sequence). The CDR3 covers 16 residues. Here the CDR3 reads CASSIAPRPGGQPQHF. Partial CDR3 DNA: TGTGCCAGTAGTATAGCCCCTAGACCGGGGGGCCAGCCC.

This clone was recorded many times. CDR3 DNA (partial): TGTGCCAGCAGCCCACAAATGGGCCAGTCCTACGAG. This translates into CASSPQMGQSYE. The entire CDR3 sequence reads CASSPQMGQSYEQYF. J is TRBJ2-7 and V is TRBV13, with no clear D. Coverage ceases 3 residues before the CDR3 finishes, and the germline J gene fills in the end. The CDR3 extends over 15 amino acids. Germline V CDR1 and CDR2: PRHDT, FYEKMQ (reference sequence). The V gene lost 5 bases and the J gene lost 1 base, with 15 bases spanning the gap.

This clone has at least ten counts. The CDR3 loop reads CASVGDRVHQPQHF. CDR3 bases read: TGTGCCAGCGTAGGGGACAGGGTACATCAGCCC. This chain connects TRBV12-3 or TRBV12-4 to TRBJ1-5; 9 positions match TRBD1. Read data end 3 residues before the CDR3 end; the end is taken from the germline J gene. This CDR3 has 14 residues. V was clipped by 8 bases and J by 5 bases; unmatched bases: 7.

The table lists this clone with many counts. With the read ending 3 residues before the CDR3 end, the germline J gene is used to fill in that end. The chain has TRBV30 and TRBJ1-1; 7 bases match TRBD1. The CDR3 has 12 amino acids. The trim removed 5 bases at V and 4 bases at J, leaving 4 bases unmatched. CDR1 and CDR2 (germline): GTSNPN, SVGIG (reference sequence). The DNA read from the CDR3 is TGTGCCTGGGCTCAGGGGGGCACTGAA. Its protein product is CAWAQGGTE. From start to end, the CDR3 is CAWAQGGTEAFF.

At least ten counts were recorded for this clone. CDR3 DNA, as far as it was read: TGTGCCAGTAGTACCAACAGGGGTGTAGGTGGC. It translates to CASSTNRGVGG. The complete CDR3 reads CASSTNRGVGGYTF. The chain joins TRBV19 to TRBJ1-2; TRBD1 agrees at 7 bases. The read gets to within 3 residues of the CDR3 end, and the germline J gene fills in the rest. Looked up from germline, CDR1 is LNHDA and CDR2 is SQIVND (reference sequence). V dropped 4 bases and J dropped 7; count of bases not matched to a gene: 9. The CDR3 has 14 amino acids.

This clone was detected many times. The read stops 3 residues short of the end of the CDR3; the missing end is completed from the germline J gene. The rearrangement links TRBV4-2 to TRBJ2-3, with 8 bases matching TRBD2. The CDR3 loop spans 15 amino acids. V gave up 5 bases and J gave up 4 bases; unmatched junction bases: 8. The germline gives CDR1 LGHNA, CDR2 YNFKEQ. CDR3 region: CASSSTGGVPDTQYF. The covered CDR3 bases are TGTGCCAGCAGCTCCACGGGGGGGGTCCCAGATACG.

In its sample, this clone was seen many times. The CDR3 goes on 3 residues after the read ends, and that part is filled in from the germline J gene. The chain combines TRBV20-1 with TRBJ1-6, with D maybe TRBD1 (6 bases). Germline lookup yields CDR1 DFQATT and CDR2 SNEGSKA (reference sequence). This CDR3 contains 17 residues. Between the trimmed V and J ends, which lost 3 bases and 0 bases, there was a span of 15 bases. Incomplete CDR3 DNA: TGCAGTGCTAGTACCCCAGGGGCGAGCTCCTATAATTCACCC. Its protein is CSASTPGASSYNSP. From start to end, the CDR3 is CSASTPGASSYNSPLHF.

As regards this clone: The read ends 3 residues early relative to the CDR3; the germline J gene fills the gap. V gene TRBV19 combines with J gene TRBJ1-5; D is uncertain. Germline V gene lookup returns CDR1 LNHDA and CDR2 SQIVND (reference sequence). The CDR3 contains 14 residues. The V and J ends lost 1 base and 5 bases respectively, with 9 bases between them. The chain's CDR3 is CASSIVGGYQPQHF. The covered CDR3 bases are TGTGCCAGTAGTATAGTAGGAGGGTATCAGCCC.

Ten or more counts support this clone. The CDR3 extends 3 residues past the end of the read, so its final part is completed from the germline J gene. This chain connects TRBV6-2 or TRBV6-3 to TRBJ2-3; D might be TRBD2 (5 bases). Deletions cut 6 bases from V and 4 bases from J, with 14 bases between. There are 14 residues in the CDR3. Germline V gene data show CDR1 as MNHEY and CDR2 as SVGEGT. The DNA read from the CDR3 is TGTGCCAGCAGAAGCACACTAGTTTCAGATACG. Translating gives CASRSTLVSDT. The CDR3, in full, reads CASRSTLVSDTQYF.

Turning to this clone: This could be a read error, since a much larger clone is one nucleotide away. The read gets to within 3 residues of the CDR3 end, and the germline J gene fills in the rest. The chain couples TRBV19 to TRBJ2-2; maybe TRBD2 (6 bases). This CDR3 is 14 amino acids long. CDR1 and CDR2 from the germline V gene are LNHDA and SQIVND (reference sequence). Partial CDR3 DNA: TGTGCCAGTATCCTAGCTGGTAACACCGGGGGG. This gives the protein CASILAGNTGG. In full, the CDR3 is CASILAGNTGGLFF.

This clone was counted at least ten times. The CDR3 end falls 3 residues outside the read, so it is completed with the germline J gene. The V and J genes are TRBV5-1 and TRBJ2-3; a weak D match, TRBD2 (5 bases). V was trimmed by 0 bases and J by 8 bases, leaving 13 bases between them. Germline CDR1 reads SGHRS; CDR2 reads YFSETQ. The CDR3 is made up of 14 amino acids. The CDR3 reads CASSLDSRGGTQYF. The CDR3 DNA, read in part, is TGCGCCAGCAGCTTGGACTCTCGGGGTGGTACG.

This clone was seen at least ten times. The CDR3 is cut off 3 residues early in the read; its end comes from the germline J gene. This rearrangement joins TRBV5-1 to TRBJ2-1; D may match TRBD1 or TRBD2 (6 bases each). V lost 4 bases, J lost 9 bases, and 17 bases lay in between. Looked up from germline, CDR1 is SGHRS and CDR2 is YFSETQ. This CDR3 region has 14 residues. The CDR3 sequence: CASSLRDKEGEQFF. The DNA read from the CDR3 is TGCGCCAGCAGCCTGAGGGACAAGGAGGGTGAG.

This clone was seen at least ten times. The sequenced fragment ends 3 residues before the CDR3 boundary, so the rest is inferred from the germline J gene. The chain combines TRBV20-1 with TRBJ1-5; 10 bases line up with TRBD1. The CDR3 contains 17 residues. The germline V gene encodes CDR1 DFQATT and CDR2 SNEGSKA (reference sequence). V lost 7 bases to trimming and J lost 0 bases; unmatched junction nucleotides: 12. The sequenced part of the CDR3 DNA is TGCAGTGGCAGTCAGGGGACAGGGGTGTATAGCAATCAGCCC. Its translation is CSGSQGTGVYSNQP. The complete CDR3 protein is CSGSQGTGVYSNQPQHF.

This clone came up many times. Coverage ceases 3 residues before the CDR3 finishes, and the germline J gene fills in the end. Other DNA sequences within the sample encode an identical CDR3. This rearrangement joins TRBV6-2 or TRBV6-3 to TRBJ2-7; unclear D gene. V lost 5 bases and J 4 bases, leaving 6 bases between the germline ends. This CDR3 is 11 amino acids long. In germline, CDR1 is MNHEY, CDR2 SVGEGT. This CDR3 reads CASSPLYEQYF. CDR3 DNA, as far as it was read: TGTGCCAGCAGTCCCCTGTACGAG.

This clone was detected many times. The DNA ends 3 residues before the CDR3 does, and the rest of the CDR3 is filled in from the germline J gene. The chain employs TRBV2 and TRBJ2-1, with D unclear. This CDR3 is built from 10 residues. Trimming removed 5 bases at V and 7 bases at J, with 3 bases between. CDR1 and CDR2 (germline): SNHLY, FYNNEI. This chain's CDR3 is CASSRNEQFF. The sequenced CDR3 bases are TGTGCCAGCAGTCGTAATGAG.

In regard to this clone: The read stops 3 residues short of the end of the CDR3; the missing end is completed from the germline J gene. V usage is TRBV19 and J usage is TRBJ2-2, with 8 bases identical to TRBD1. CDR1 and CDR2 from the germline V gene are LNHDA and SQIVND (reference sequence). The CDR3 totals 15 residues. The V segment lost 10 bases and the J segment 1 base; nucleotides outside the gene matches: 8. The CDR3 protein is CATNDRGGNTGELFF. Partial CDR3 DNA: TGTGCCACCAACGACAGGGGAGGGAACACCGGGGAG.

In regard to this clone: The missing CDR3 end, 3 residues past where the read stops, is filled in from the germline J gene. The chain couples TRBV20-1 to TRBJ2-1, with 8 positions matching TRBD2. CDR3 size: 13 residues. Germline CDR1 reads DFQATT; CDR2 reads SNEGSKA (reference sequence). The DNA read from the CDR3 is TGCGGTAGCGGGGACCTCTCCTACAATGAG. It translates to CGSGDLSYNE. The CDR3 in its entirety is CGSGDLSYNEQFF.

This clone has ten or more counts. The read terminates 3 residues before the CDR3 end, so the remaining end is supplied by the germline J gene. The J gene is TRBJ1-2, the V gene TRBV14, with no clear D. The V and J ends lost 4 bases and 4 bases respectively, with 10 bases between them. The CDR3 has 13 residues. CDR1 and CDR2 from the germline V gene are SGHDN and FVKESK. The CDR3 sequence is CASSRATIYGYTF. CDR3 DNA, as far as it was read: TGTGCCAGCAGCCGGGCGACGATCTATGGC.

In this sample, this clone turned up many times. The CDR3 end falls 3 residues outside the read, so it is completed with the germline J gene. The V gene is TRBV19, the J gene TRBJ1-5; D might be TRBD1 (5 bases). Per germline, CDR1 LNHDA and CDR2 SQIVND (reference sequence). CDR3 length: 16 amino acids. V lost 10 bases and J lost 0, with 19 bases in between. The CDR3 region is CATVMSHDSSNQPQHF. The CDR3 DNA, read in part, is TGTGCCACTGTGATGTCCCACGACAGTAGCAATCAGCCC.